The T cell receptor beta chain under discussion was sequenced for a study of blood T cells in healthy people across ages. V lost 2 bases to trimming and J lost 11 bases, with 15 bases between them. CDR1 and CDR2 from the germline V gene are LGHNA and YSLEER. CDR3 length: 13 amino acids. The second PCR ran roughly 6 to 12 cycles with a sample-barcoded 5' primer and J-beta primers. MiXCR, run by TCRdb on the 5' RACE reads, gives a single entry per CDR3 protein. The sample consists of hundreds of thousands of distinct CDR3 sequences, about 30% of them appearing once. This receptor was identified in a woman of 80 years or more in good health. The sample taken for sequencing was blood. The chain recombines TRBV4-3 with TRBJ2-5, with a weak D call TRBD2 (5 bases). CDR3 DNA sequence: TGCGCCAGCAGCCAAAAAACTAGTTTTGGGCAGTACTTC. It specifies CASSQKTSFGQYF.